The sequence of this TCR beta chain was determined in a study of T cell changes during pregnancy in multiple sclerosis. Assay used: immunoSEQ multiplex PCR; TCRdb lists only in-frame clones, some missing. In the table there are fewer than 140,000 clones, roughly nine tenths of which are singletons. V dropped 0 bases and J dropped 0; count of bases not matched to a gene: 10. Germline CDR1 and CDR2: GTSNPN and SVGIG (reference sequence). CDR3 length: 17 residues. The sequencing used peripheral blood, collected before pregnancy. The clonotype comes from a female donor with multiple sclerosis, enrolled in a pregnancy study. V is TRBV30 and J is TRBJ2-7; 8 nucleotides align to TRBD1. In DNA, the CDR3 is TGTGCCTGGAGTGTATATGTAGGGACAGGCAGCTCCTACGAGCAGTACTTC. This encodes CAWSVYVGTGSSYEQYF.